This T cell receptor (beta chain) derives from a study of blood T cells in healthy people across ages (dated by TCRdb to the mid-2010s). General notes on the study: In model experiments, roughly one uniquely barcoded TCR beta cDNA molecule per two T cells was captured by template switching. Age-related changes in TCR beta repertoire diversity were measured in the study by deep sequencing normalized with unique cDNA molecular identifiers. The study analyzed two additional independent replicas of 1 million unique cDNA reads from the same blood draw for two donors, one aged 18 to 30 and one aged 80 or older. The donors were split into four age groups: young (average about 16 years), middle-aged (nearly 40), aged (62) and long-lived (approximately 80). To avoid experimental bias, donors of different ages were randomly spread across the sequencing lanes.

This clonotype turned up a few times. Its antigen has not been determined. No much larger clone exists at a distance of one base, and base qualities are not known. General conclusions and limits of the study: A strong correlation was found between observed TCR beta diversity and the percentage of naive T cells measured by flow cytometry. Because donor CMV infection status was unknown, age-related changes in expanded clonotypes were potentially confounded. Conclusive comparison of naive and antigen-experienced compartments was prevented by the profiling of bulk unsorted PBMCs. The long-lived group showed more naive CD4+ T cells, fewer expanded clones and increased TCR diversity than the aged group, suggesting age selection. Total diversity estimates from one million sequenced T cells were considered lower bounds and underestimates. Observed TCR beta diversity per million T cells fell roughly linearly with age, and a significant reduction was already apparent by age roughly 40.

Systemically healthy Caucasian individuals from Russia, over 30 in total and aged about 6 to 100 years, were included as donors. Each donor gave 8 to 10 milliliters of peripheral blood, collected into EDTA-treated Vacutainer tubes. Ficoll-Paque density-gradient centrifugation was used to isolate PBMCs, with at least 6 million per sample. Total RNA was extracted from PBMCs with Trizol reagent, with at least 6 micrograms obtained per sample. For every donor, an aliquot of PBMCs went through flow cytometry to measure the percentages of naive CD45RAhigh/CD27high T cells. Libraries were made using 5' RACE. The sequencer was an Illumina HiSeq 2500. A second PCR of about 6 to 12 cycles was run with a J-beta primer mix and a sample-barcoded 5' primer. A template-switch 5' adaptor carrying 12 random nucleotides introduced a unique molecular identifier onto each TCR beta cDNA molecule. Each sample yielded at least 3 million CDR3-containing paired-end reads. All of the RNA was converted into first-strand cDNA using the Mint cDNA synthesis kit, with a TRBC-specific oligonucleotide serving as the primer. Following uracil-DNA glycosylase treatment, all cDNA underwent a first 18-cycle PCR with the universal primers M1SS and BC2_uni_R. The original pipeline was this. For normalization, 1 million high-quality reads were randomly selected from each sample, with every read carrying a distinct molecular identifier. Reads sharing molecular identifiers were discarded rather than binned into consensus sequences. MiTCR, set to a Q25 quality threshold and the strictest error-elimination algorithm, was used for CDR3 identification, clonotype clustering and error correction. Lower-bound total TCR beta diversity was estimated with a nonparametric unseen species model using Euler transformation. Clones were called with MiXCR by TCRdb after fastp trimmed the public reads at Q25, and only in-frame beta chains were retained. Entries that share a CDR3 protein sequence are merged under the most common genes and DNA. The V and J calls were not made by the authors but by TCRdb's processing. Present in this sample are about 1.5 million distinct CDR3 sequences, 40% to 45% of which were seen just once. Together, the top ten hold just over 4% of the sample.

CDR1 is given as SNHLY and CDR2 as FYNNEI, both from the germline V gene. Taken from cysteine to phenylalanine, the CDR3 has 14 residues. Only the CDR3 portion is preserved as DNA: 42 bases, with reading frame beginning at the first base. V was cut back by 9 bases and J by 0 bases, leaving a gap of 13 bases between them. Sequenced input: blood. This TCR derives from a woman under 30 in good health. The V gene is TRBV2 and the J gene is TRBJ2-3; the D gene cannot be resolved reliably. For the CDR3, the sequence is CARKLPESTDTQYF. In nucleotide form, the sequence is TGTGCCAGGAAACTCCCCGAAAGCACAGATACGCAGTATTTT.